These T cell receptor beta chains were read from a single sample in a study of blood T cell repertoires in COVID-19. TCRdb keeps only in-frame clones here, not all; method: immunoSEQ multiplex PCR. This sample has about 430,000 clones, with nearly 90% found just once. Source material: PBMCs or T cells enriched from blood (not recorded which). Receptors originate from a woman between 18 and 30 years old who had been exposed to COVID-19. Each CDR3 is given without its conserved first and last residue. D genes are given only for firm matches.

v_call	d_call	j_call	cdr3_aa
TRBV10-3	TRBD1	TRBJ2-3	AISRDRERNTQY
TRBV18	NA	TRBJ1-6	ASSLNRDSPLH
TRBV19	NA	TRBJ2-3	ASSVTSPDTQY
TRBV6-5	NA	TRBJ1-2	ASSYVAGGNGYT
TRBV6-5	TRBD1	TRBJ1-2	ASRSQGADGYT
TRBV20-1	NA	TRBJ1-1	SAGTNTEAF
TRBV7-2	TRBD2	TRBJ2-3	ASSSAGGLGTDTQY
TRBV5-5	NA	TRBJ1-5	ASSRGTADSNQPQH
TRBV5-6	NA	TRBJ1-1	ASSPGGGRNTEAF
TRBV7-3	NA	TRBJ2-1	ASSSSQIQGLLNEQF
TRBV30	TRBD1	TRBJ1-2	AWSPYRGGDGYT
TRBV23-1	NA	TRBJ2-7	ASSRTDKPSYEQY
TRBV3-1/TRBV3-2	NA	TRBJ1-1	ASSRAVVMNTEAF
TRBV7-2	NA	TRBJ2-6	ASSLEGSGANVLT
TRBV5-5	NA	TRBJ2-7	ASSFRQENSYEQY
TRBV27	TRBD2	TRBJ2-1	ASRSGGGSYNEQF
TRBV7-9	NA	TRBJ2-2	ASSYLLIQNTGELF
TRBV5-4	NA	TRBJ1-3	ASSLASHSGNTIY
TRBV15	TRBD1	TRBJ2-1	ATSGGTGPYNEQF
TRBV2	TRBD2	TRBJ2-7	ASTVGGGPFEQY
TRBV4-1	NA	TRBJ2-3	ASSQGQGRGDTQY
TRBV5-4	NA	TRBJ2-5	ASSPSSSGNQETQY
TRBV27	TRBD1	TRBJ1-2	ASSRTGIYGYT
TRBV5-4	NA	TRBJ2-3	ASSLGRTGTDTQY
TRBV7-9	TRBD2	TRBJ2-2	ASSPTGTSFTGELF
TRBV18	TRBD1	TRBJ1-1	ASSPQGARTEAF